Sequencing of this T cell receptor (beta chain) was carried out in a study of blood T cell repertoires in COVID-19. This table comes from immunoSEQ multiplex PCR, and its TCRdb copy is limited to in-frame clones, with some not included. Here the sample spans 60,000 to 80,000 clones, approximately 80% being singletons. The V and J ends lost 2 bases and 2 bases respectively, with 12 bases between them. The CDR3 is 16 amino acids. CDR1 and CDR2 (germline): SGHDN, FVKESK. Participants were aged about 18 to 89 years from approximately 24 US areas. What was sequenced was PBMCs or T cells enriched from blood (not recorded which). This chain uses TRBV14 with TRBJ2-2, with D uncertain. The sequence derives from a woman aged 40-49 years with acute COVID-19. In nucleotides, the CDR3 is TGTGCCAGCAGCCAATACTACCCTATTAACACCGGGGAGCTGTTTTTT. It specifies CASSQYYPINTGELFF.